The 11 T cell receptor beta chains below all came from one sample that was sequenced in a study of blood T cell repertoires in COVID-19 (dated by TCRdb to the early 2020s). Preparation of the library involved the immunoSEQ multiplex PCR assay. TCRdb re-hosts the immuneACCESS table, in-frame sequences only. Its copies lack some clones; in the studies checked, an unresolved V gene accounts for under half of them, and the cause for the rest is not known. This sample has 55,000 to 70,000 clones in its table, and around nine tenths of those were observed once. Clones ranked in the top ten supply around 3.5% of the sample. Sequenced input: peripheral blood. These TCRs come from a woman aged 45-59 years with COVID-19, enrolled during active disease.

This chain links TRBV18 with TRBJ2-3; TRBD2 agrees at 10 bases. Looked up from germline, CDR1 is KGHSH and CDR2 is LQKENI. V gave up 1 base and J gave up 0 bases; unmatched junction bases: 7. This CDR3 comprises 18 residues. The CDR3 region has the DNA TGTGCCAGCTCACCACTTTTTTCTAGCGGGAGCAGCACAGATACGCAGTATTTT. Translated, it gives CASSPLFSSGSSTDTQYF.

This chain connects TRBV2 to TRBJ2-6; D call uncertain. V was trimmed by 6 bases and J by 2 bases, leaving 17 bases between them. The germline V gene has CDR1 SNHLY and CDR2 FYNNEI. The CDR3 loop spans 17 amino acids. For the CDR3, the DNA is TGTGCCAGCAGATCGAATTCGGGTGGAGCTGGGGCCAACGTCCTGACTTTC. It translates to CASRSNSGGAGANVLTF.

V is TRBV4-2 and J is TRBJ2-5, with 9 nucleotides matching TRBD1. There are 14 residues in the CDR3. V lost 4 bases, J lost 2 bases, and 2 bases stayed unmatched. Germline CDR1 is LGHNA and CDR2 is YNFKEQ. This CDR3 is CASSPGTGQETQYF. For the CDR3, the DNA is TGTGCCAGCAGCCCCGGGACAGGGCAAGAGACCCAGTACTTC.

The CDR3 sequence: CASSRRTGGNTGELFF. CDR3 sequence (DNA): TGTGCCAGCAGTCGGAGGACAGGGGGGAACACCGGGGAGCTGTTTTTT. J is TRBJ2-2 and V is TRBV3-1 (or the pseudogene TRBV3-2), with 10 positions matching TRBD1. The V gene's germline CDR1 is LGHDT and CDR2 YNNKEL (reference sequence). CDR3 length equals 16 residues. Unmatched junction bases numbered 5, after V lost 6 bases and J lost 1 base.

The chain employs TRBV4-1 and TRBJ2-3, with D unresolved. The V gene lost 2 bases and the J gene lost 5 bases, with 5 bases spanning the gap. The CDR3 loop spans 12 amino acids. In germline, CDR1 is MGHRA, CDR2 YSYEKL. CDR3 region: CASSQLLDTQYF. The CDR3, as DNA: TGCGCCAGCAGCCAACTGTTAGATACGCAGTATTTT.

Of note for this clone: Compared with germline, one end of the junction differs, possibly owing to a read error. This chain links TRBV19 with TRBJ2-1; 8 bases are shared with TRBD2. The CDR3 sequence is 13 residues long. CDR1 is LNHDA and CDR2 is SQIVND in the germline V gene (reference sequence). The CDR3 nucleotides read TGTGCCAGTATTGATACGACCGGGACTAGGTTACTCTTC. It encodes CASIDTTGTRLLF.

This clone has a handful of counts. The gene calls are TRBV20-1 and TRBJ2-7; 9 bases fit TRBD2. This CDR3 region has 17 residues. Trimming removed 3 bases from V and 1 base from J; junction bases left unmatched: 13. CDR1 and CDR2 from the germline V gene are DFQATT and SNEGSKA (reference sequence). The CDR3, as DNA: TGCAGTGCTAGTTCGGGTATCCCGACTAGCGGTTCCTACGAGCAGTACTTC. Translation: CSASSGIPTSGSYEQYF.

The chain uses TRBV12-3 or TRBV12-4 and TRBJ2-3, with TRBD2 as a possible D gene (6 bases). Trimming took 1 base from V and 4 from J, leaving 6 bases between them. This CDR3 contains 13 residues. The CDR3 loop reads CASSLGEADTQYF. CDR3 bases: TGTGCCAGCAGTTTAGGGGAGGCAGATACGCAGTATTTT.

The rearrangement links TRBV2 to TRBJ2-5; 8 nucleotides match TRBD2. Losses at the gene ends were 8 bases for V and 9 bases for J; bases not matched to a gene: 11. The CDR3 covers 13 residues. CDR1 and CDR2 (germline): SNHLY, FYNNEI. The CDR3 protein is CASLNRGGGAQYF. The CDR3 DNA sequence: TGTGCCAGCCTAAACCGGGGGGGCGGGGCCCAGTACTTC. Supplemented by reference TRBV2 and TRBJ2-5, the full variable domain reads EPEVTQTPSHQVTQMGQEVILRCVPISNHLYFYWYRQILGQKVEFLVSFYNNEISEKSEIFDDQFSVERPDGSNFTLKIRSTKLEDSAMYFCASLNRGGGAQYFGPGTRLLVL.

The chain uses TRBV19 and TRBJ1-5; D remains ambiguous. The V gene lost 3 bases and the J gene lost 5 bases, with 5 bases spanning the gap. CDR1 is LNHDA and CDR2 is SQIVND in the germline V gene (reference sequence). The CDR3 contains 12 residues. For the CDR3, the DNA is TGTGCCAGTAGTATCCTTGATCAGCCCCAGCATTTT. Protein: CASSILDQPQHF.

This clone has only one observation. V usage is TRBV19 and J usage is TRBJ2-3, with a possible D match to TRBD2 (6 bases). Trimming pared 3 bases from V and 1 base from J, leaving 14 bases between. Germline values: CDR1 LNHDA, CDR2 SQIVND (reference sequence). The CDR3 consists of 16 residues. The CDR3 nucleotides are TGTGCCAGTAGTATCCACCAGGGACTGGGCACAGATACGCAGTATTTT. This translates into CASSIHQGLGTDTQYF.